What follows describes a single T cell receptor (beta chain). The data originate from a study of blood T cell repertoires in COVID-19. On the study more broadly: Samples came from the United States, Italy and Spain, spanning acute and convalescent COVID-19.

Some clones are missing from TCRdb's copy, which holds only in-frame ones; the method was immunoSEQ multiplex PCR. This sample yields about 100,000 clones, of which nearly 90% are seen a single time; about 6.3% belongs to the top ten. The germline gives CDR1 MDHEN, CDR2 SYDVKM. The V and J ends lost 4 bases and 0 bases respectively, with 9 bases between them. The CDR3 spans 14 residues. This sequence originates from a woman aged 55-70 years with acute or convalescent COVID-19. The sequencing input was peripheral blood. The rearrangement links TRBV28 to TRBJ1-2, with D maybe TRBD1 (6 bases). The CDR3, as DNA: TGTGCCAGCAGTTCAGGGGTCACTAACTATGGCTACACCTTC. This translates into CASSSGVTNYGYTF.